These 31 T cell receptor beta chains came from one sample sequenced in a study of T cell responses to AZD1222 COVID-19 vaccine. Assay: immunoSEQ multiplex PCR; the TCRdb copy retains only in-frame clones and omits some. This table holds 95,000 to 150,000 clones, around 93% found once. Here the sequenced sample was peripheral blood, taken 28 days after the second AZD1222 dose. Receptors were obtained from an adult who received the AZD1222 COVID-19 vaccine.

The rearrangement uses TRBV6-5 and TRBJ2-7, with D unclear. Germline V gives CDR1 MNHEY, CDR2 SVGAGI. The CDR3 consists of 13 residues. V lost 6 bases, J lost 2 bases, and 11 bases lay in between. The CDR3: CASRTGFPYEQYF. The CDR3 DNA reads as TGTGCCAGCAGGACCGGATTCCCCTACGAGCAGTACTTC.

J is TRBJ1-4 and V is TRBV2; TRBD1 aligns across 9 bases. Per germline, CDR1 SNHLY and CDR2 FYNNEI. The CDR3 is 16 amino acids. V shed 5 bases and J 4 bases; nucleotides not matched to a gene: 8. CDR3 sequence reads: CASSKDRGGINEKLFF. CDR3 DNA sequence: TGTGCCAGCAGTAAAGACAGGGGGGGCATTAATGAAAAACTGTTTTTT.

CDR3 in DNA: TGTGCCAGCAGCCAGGGAATCTACGAGCAGTACTTC. It yields the protein CASSQGIYEQYF. The chain carries TRBV3-1 (or the pseudogene TRBV3-2) and TRBJ2-7; no reliable D call. The CDR3 is made up of 12 amino acids. The germline gives CDR1 LGHDT, CDR2 YNNKEL (reference sequence). V was pared by 3 bases and J by 3 bases, with 6 bases between.

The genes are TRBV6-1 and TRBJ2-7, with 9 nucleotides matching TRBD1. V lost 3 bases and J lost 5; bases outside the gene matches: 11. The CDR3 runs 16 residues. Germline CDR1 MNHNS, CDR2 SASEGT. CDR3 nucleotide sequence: TGTGCCAGCAGTGATTATCCGGGACAGGGAGTCCACGAGCAGTACTTC. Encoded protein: CASSDYPGQGVHEQYF.

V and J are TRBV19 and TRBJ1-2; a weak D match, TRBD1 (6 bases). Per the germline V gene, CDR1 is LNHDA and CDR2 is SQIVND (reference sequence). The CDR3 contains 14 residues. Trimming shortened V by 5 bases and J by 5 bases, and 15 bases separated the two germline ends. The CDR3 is CASSPQGELYGYTF. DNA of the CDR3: TGTGCCAGTAGTCCACAGGGAGAATTATATGGCTACACCTTC.

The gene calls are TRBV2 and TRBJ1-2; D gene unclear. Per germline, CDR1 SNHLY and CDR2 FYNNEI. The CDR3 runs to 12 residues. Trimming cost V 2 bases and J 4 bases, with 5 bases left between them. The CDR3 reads CASSEMGYGYTF. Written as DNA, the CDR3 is TGTGCCAGCAGTGAAATGGGCTATGGCTACACCTTC.

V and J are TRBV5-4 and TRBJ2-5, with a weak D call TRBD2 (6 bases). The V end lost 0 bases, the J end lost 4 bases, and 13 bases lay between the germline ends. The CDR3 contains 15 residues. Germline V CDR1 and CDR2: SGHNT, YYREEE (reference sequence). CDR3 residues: CASSLGSGARETQYF. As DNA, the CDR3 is TGTGCCAGCAGCTTGGGGTCGGGAGCGCGAGAGACCCAGTACTTC. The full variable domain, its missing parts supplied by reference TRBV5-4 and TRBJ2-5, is ETGVTQSPTHLIKTRGQQVTLRCSSQSGHNTVSWYQQALGQGPQFIFQYYREEENGRGNFPPRFSGLQFPNYSSELNVNALELDDSALYLCASSLGSGARETQYFGPGTRLLVL.

Here the CDR3 reads CASSLNSVNTGELFF. The CDR3 DNA is TGTGCCAGCAGCTTAAACTCGGTCAACACCGGGGAGCTGTTTTTT. J is TRBJ2-2 and V is TRBV7-2; D gene unclear. V shed 2 bases and J shed 2 bases, with 9 bases lying between them. Germline V lookup: CDR1 SGHTA, CDR2 FQGNSA. The CDR3 totals 15 residues.

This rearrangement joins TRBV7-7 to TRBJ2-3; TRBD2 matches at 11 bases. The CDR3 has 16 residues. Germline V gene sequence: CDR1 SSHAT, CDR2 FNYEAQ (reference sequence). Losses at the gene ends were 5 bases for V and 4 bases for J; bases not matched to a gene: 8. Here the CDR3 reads CASSPTSGRLSDTQYF. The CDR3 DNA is TGTGCCAGCAGCCCCACTAGCGGGAGACTTTCAGATACGCAGTATTTT. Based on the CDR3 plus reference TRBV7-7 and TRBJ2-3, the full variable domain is GAGVSQSPRYKVTKRGQDVTLRCDPISSHATLYWYQQALGQGPEFLTYFNYEAQPDKSGLPSDRFSAERPEGSISTLTIQRTEQRDSAMYRCASSPTSGRLSDTQYFGPGTRLTVL.

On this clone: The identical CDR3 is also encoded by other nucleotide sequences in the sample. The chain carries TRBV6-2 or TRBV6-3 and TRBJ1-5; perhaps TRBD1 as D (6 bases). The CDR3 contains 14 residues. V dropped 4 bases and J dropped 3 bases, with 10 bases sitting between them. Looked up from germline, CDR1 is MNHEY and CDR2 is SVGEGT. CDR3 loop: CASSFGQSNQPQHF. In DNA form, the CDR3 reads TGTGCCAGCAGTTTCGGACAGTCCAATCAGCCCCAGCATTTT.

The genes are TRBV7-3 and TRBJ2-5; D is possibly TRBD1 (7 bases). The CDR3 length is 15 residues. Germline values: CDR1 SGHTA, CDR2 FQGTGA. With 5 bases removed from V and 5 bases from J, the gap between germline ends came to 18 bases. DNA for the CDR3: TGTGCCAGCAGCCGATCTACAGGGGCGGGGGAGACCCAGTACTTC. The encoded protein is CASSRSTGAGETQYF.

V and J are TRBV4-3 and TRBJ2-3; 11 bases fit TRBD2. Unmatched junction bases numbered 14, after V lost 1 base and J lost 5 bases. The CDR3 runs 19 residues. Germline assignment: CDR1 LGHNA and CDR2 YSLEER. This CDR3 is CASSQVAGGAGGLGDTQYF. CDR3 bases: TGCGCCAGCAGCCAAGTAGCGGGAGGGGCGGGAGGATTGGGAGATACGCAGTATTTT.

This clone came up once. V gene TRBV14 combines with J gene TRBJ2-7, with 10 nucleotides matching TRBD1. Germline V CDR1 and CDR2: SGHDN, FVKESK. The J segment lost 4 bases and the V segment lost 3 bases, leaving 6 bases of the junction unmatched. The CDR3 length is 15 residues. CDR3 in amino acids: CASSHWDRGLYEQYF. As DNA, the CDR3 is TGTGCCAGCAGCCATTGGGACAGGGGACTTTACGAGCAGTACTTC.

CDR3 loop: CASSIMGSSGNTIYF. In nucleotides, the CDR3 is TGTGCCAGTAGTATAATGGGCTCCTCTGGAAACACCATATATTTT. The chain employs TRBV19 and TRBJ1-3; D is ambiguous. Germline CDR1 is LNHDA and CDR2 is SQIVND (reference sequence). The germline V and J ends were trimmed by 2 bases and 0 bases, with 8 bases remaining between them. The CDR3 covers 15 residues.

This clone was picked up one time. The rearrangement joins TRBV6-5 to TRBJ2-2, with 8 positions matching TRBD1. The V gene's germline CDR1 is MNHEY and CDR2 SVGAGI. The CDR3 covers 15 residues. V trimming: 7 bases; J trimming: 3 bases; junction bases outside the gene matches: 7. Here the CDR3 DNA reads TGTGCCAGCAAGGGACAGGAGCCTTACACCGGGGAGCTGTTTTTT. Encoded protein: CASKGQEPYTGELFF.

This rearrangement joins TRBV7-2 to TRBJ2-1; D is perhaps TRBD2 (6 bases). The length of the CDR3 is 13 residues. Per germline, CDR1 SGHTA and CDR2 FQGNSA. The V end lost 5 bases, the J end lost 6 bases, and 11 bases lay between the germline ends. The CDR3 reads CASSRGLRNEQFF. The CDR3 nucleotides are TGTGCCAGCAGCCGAGGACTACGCAATGAGCAGTTCTTC.

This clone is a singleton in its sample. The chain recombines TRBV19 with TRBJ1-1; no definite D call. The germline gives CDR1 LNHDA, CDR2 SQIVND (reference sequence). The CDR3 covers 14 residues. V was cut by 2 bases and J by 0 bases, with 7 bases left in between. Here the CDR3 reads CASSIRGLNTEAFF. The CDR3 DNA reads TGTGCCAGTAGTATAAGAGGATTGAACACTGAAGCTTTCTTT. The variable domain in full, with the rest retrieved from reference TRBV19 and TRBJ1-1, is DGGITQSPKYLFRKEGQNVTLSCEQNLNHDAMYWYRQDPGQGLRLIYYSQIVNDFQKGDIAEGYSVSREKKESFPLTVTSAQKNPTAFYLCASSIRGLNTEAFFGQGTRLTVV.

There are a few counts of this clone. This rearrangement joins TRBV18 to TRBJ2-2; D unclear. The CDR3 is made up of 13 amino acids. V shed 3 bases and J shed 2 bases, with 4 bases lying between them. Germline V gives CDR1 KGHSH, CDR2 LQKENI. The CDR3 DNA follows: TGTGCCAGCTCACCGCACAACACCGGGGAGCTGTTTTTT. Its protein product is CASSPHNTGELFF.

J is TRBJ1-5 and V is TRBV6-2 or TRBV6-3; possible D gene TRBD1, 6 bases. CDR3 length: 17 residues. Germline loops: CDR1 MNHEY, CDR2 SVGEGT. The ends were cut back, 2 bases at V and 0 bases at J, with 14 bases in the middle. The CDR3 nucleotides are TGTGCCAGCAGTTACCTTTATGGAGGGGGTAGCAATCAGCCCCAGCATTTT. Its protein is CASSYLYGGGSNQPQHF.

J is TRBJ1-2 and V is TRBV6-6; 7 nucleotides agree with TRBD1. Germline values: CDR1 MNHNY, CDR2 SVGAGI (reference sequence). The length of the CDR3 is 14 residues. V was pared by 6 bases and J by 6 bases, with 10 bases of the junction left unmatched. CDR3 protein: CASREYRGRDGYTF. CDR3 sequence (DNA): TGTGCCAGCAGAGAATACAGGGGTCGGGATGGCTACACCTTC.

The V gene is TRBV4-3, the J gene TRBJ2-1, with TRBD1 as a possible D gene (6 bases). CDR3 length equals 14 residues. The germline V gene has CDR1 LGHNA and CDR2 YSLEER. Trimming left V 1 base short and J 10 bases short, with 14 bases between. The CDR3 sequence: CASSQGQASGEQFF. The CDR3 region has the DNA TGCGCCAGCAGCCAAGGACAGGCTTCGGGGGAGCAGTTCTTC.

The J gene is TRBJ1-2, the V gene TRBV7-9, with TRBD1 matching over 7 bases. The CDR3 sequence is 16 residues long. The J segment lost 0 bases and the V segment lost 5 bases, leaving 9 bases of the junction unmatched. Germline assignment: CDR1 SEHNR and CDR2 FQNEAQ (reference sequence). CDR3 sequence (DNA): TGTGCCAGCAGCCTACATCGGGGACAGTCTAACTATGGCTACACCTTC. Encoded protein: CASSLHRGQSNYGYTF.

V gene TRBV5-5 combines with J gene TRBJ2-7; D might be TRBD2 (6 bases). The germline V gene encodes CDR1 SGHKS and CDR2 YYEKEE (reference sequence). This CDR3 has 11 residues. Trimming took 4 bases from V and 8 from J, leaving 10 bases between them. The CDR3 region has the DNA TGTGCCAGCAGCCACCGGGAGAAGCAGTACTTC. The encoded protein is CASSHREKQYF. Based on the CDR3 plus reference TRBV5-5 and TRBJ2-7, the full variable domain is DAGVTQSPTHLIKTRGQQVTLRCSPISGHKSVSWYQQVLGQGPQFIFQYYEKEERGRGNFPDRFSARQFPNYSSELNVNALLLGDSALYLCASSHREKQYFGPGTRLTVT.

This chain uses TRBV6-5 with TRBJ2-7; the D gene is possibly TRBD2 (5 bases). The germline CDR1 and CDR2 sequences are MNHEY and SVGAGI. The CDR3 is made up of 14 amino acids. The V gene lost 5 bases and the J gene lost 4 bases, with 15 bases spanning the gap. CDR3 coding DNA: TGTGCCAGCAGTCTCCGGGAAAACGGGTACGAGCAGTACTTC. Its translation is CASSLRENGYEQYF.

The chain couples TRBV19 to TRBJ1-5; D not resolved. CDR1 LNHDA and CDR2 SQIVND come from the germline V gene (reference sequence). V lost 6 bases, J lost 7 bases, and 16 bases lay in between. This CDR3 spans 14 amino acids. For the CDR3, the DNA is TGTGCCAGTAGAGATTCGGACGGCTGGCAGCCCCAGCATTTT. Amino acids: CASRDSDGWQPQHF.

The CDR3 region has the DNA TGTGCCAGCAGCCAAGTCGGAGACAATGAGCAGTTCTTC. Amino acids: CASSQVGDNEQFF. The chain carries TRBV14 and TRBJ2-1; D gene ambiguous. The germline V gene has CDR1 SGHDN and CDR2 FVKESK. The CDR3 totals 13 residues. Trimming cost V 1 base and J 5 bases, with 6 bases left between them.

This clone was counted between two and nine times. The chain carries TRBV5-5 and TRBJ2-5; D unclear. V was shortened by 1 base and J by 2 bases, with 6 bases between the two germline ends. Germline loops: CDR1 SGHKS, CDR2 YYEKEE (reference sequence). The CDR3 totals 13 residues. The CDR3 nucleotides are TGTGCCAGCAGCTTGCGGCATCAAGAGACCCAGTACTTC. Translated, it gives CASSLRHQETQYF.

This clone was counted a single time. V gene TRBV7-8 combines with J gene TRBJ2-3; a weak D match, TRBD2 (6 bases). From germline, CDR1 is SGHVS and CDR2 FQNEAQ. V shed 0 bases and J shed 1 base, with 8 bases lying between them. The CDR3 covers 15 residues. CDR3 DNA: TGTGCCAGCAGCTTAGCGGGGGAGGGCACAGATACGCAGTATTTT. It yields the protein CASSLAGEGTDTQYF.

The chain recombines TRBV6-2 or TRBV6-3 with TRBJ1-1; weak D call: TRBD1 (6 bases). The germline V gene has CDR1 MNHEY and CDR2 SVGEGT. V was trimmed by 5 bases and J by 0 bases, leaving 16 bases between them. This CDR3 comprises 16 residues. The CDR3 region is CASSDRFGGMNTEAFF. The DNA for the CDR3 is TGTGCCAGCAGTGACAGGTTTGGAGGGATGAACACTGAAGCTTTCTTT.

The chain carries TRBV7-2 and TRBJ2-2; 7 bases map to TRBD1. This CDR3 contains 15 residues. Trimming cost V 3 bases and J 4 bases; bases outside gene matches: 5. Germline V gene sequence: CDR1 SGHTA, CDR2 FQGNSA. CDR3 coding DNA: TGTGCCAGCAGCTTCAGGGGGACATTCACCGGGGAGCTGTTTTTT. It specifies CASSFRGTFTGELFF.

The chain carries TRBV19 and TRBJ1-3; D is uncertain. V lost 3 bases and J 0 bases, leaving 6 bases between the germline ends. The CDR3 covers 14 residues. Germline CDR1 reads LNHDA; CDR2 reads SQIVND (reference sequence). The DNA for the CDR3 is TGTGCCAGTAGTATTGACTTCTCTGGAAACACCATATATTTT. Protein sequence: CASSIDFSGNTIYF.